The 5 T cell receptor beta chains below all came from one sample that was sequenced in a study of CXCR3-negative and CXCR3-positive naive CD8 T cells. Libraries were UMI-labeled 5' RACE TRB cDNA. TCRdb reprocessed the 5' RACE reads; each CDR3 protein has one entry and no DNA is given. The sample table sets out roughly 70,000 distinct CDR3 sequences. The sequenced sample was naive CXCR3- CD8+ T cells from blood. Subset specified: CD45RO-CCR7+CD27+CD95- naive CD8+ T cells lacking CXCR3 (TNR3-). The receptors originated from a human donor in good health. Some clones in this sample may be carry-over from other donors' samples.

This chain links TRBV29-1 with TRBJ1-1. This CDR3 region has 12 residues. Per germline, CDR1 SQVTM and CDR2 ANQGSEA. CDR3 loop: CSVQALHTEAFF. Looking up the rest from reference TRBV29-1 and TRBJ1-1 gives the full variable domain: SAVISQKPSRDICQRGTSLTIQCQVDSQVTMMFWYRQQPGQSLTLIATANQGSEATYESGFVIDKFPISRPNLTFSTLTVSNMSPEDSSIYLCSVQALHTEAFFGQGTRLTVV.

The chain combines TRBV29-1 with TRBJ1-1; without DNA, the TCRdb call of TRBD1 cannot be checked. There are 13 residues in the CDR3. Germline V CDR1 and CDR2: SQVTM, ANQGSEA. The CDR3 spells CSVAGGKNTEAFF.

This chain links TRBV25-1 with TRBJ2-1; TCRdb gives TRBD2 as the D gene, but with no DNA this cannot be confirmed. The length of the CDR3 is 15 residues. Germline-derived CDR1 and CDR2 are MGHDK and SYGVNS. The CDR3 protein is CASRSSGSSYNEQFF.

This chain connects TRBV7-6 to TRBJ2-1; absent DNA, TCRdb's TRBD1 call cannot be checked. Germline V gene sequence: CDR1 SGHVS, CDR2 FNYEAQ. The CDR3 runs 15 residues. The CDR3 is CASSLYLGTGNEQFF.

CDR3: CSARVDYNNEQFF. The rearrangement joins TRBV20-1 to TRBJ2-1; TCRdb outputs TRBD2, but without DNA this stays unchecked. There are 13 residues in the CDR3. CDR1 is DFQATT, CDR2 SNEGSKA, per germline (reference sequence).